This T cell receptor (beta chain) appears in the sequencing data of a study of OX40 agonist ivuxolimab in advanced cancers. On the study more broadly: Those treated in dose escalation had hepatocellular carcinoma, melanoma, renal cell cancer or head and neck cancer. Among those treated, three patients had partial responses, one with hepatocellular carcinoma and two with cutaneous melanoma.

This clone was found once. No antigen is known for it. The CDR3 sequence is 16 residues long. Germline V lookup: CDR1 GTSNPN, CDR2 SVGIG (reference sequence). The V gene lost 1 base and the J gene lost 6 bases, with 22 bases spanning the gap. Findings of the study overall: Both CD4+ and CD8+ T cell populations in blood had undergone clonal expansion by week 6 at 0.1 to 3.0 mg/kg. Antigen specificity remained undetermined for the expanded peripheral T cells.

Assay used: immunoSEQ multiplex PCR; TCRdb lists only in-frame clones, some missing. The profile covers about 77,000 clones, with around nine tenths appearing a single time and roughly 5.8% taken by the ten largest. The chain is built from TRBV30 and TRBJ2-7; D not resolved. The TCR was taken from an adult with an advanced solid tumor such as melanoma, head and neck, liver or kidney cancer. The material was CD4+ or CD8+ T cells sorted from blood, obtained in a trial of the OX40 agonist ivuxolimab. CDR3 nucleotide sequence: TGTGCCTGGAGTGGTGGTGACGGAGAGCTTCCTCTCGAGCAGTACTTC. Protein product: CAWSGGDGELPLEQYF.